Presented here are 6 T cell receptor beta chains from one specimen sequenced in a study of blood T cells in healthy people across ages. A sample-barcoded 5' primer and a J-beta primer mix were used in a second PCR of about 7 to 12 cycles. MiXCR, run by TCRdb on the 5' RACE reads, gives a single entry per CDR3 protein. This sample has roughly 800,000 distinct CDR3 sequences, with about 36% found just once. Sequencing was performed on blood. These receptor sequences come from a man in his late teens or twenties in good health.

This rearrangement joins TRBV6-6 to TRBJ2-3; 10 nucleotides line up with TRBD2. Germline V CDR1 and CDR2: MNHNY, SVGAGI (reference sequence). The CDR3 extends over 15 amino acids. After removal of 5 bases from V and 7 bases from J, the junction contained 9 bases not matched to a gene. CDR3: CASSTIGLAEYTQYF. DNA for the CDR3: TGTGCCAGCAGTACCATAGGACTAGCGGAGTATACGCAGTATTTT.

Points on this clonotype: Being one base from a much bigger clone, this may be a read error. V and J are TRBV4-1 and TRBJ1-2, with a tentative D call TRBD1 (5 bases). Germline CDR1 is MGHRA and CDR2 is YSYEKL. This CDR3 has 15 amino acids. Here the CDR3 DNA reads TGCGCCGGCAGCCAAGTGGACGTCGGGGCCTATGGCTACACCTTC. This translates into CAGSQVDVGAYGYTF.

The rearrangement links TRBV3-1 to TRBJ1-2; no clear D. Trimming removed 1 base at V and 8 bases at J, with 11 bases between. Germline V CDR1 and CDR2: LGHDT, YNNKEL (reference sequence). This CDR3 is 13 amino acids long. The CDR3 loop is CASSQAEKVGYTF. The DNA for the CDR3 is TGTGCCAGCAGCCAAGCGGAAAAGGTCGGCTACACCTTC.

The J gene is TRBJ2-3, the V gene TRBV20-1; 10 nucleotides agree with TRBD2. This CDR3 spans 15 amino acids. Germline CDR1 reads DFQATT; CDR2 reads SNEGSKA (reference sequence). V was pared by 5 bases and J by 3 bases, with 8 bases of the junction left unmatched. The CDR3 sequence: CSALPGLALTDTQYF. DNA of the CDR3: TGCAGTGCTCTTCCGGGACTAGCGTTAACAGATACGCAGTATTTT.

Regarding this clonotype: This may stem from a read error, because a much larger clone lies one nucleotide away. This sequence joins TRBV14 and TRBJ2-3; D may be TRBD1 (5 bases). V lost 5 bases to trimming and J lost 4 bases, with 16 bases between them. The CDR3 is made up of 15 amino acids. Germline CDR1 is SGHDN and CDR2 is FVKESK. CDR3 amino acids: CASSWGPAWADTQYF. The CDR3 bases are TGTGCCAGCAGCTGGGGCCCAGCGTGGGCAGATACGCAGTATTTT.

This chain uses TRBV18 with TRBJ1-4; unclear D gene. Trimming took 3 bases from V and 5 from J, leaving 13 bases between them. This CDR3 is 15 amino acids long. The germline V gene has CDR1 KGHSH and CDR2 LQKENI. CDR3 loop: CASSPAGTYNEKLFF. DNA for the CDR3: TGTGCCAGCTCACCGGCCGGAACCTACAATGAAAAACTGTTTTTT.